This record covers a single T cell receptor (beta chain). Only in-frame clones appear in the TCRdb table, and some are missing; sequencing was by immunoSEQ multiplex PCR. The sample lists about 81,000 clones; about nine tenths were seen once. Losses at the gene ends were 5 bases for V and 4 bases for J; bases not matched to a gene: 8. The germline V gene has CDR1 SEHNR and CDR2 FQNEAQ (reference sequence). This CDR3 region has 14 residues. The data were obtained in a study of technical replicates of blood from several donors. The TCR comes from a human donor in good health. The sample comprised T cells isolated from PBMCs. V usage is TRBV7-9 and J usage is TRBJ2-7; 7 bases agree with TRBD1. CDR3 residues: CASSLRAGGYEQYF. As DNA, the CDR3 is TGTGCCAGCAGCCTACGTGCAGGGGGATACGAGCAGTACTTC.